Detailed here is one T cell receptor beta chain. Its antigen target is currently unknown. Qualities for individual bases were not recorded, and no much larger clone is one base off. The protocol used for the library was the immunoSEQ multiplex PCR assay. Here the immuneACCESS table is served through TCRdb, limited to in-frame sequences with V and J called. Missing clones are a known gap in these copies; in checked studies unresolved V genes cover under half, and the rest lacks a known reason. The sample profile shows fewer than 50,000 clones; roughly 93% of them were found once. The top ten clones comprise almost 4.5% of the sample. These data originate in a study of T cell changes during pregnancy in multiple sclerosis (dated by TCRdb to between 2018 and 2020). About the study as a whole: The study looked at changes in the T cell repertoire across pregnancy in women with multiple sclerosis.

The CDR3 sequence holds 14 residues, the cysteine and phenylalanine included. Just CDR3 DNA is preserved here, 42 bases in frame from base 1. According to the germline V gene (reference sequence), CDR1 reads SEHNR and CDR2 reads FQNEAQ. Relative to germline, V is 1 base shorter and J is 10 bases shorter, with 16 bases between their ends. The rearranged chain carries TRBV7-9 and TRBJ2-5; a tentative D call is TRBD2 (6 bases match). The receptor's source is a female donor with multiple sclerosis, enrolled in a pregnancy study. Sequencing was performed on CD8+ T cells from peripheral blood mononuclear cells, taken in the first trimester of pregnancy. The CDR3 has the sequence CASSLGGRRGDQYF. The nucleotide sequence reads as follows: TGTGCCAGCAGCTTAGGGGGCAGGCGGGGAGACCAGTACTTC.